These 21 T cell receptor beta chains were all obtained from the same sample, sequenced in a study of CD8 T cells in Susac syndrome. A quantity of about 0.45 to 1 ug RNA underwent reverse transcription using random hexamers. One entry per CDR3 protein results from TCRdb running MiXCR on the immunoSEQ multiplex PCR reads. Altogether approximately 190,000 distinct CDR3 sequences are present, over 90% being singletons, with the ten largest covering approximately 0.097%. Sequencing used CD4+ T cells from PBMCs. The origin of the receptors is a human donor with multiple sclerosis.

The CDR3 sequence: CSARGGSSYEQYF. CDR3 in DNA: TGCAGTGCTAGGGGCGGGAGCTCCTACGAGCAGTACTTC. J is TRBJ2-7 and V is TRBV20-1; 7 bases fit TRBD2. J was trimmed by 0 bases and V by 3 bases; bases with no gene match: 2. Germline V lookup: CDR1 DFQATT, CDR2 SNEGSKA (reference sequence). CDR3 length: 13 residues.

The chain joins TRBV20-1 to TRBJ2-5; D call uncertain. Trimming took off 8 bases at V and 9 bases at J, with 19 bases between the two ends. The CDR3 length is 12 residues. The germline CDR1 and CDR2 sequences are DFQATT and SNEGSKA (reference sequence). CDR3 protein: CSPYRTEEAQYF. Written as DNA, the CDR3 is TGCAGTCCGTACAGAACCGAAGAAGCCCAGTACTTC.

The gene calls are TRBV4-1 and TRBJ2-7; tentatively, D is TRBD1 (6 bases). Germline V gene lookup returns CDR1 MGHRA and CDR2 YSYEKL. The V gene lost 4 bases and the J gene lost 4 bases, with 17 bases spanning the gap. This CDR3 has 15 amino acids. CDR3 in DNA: TGCGCCAGCAGCCTGTCCGAAGGGGGTCTGTACGAGCAGTACTTC. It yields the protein CASSLSEGGLYEQYF.

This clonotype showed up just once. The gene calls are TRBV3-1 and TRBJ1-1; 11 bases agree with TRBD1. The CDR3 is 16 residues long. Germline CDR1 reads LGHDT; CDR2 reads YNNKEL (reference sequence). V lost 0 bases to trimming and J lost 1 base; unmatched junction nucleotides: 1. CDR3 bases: TGTGCCAGCAGCCAAGAAGGACAGGGGGCGAACACTGAAGCTTTCTTT. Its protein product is CASSQEGQGANTEAFF.

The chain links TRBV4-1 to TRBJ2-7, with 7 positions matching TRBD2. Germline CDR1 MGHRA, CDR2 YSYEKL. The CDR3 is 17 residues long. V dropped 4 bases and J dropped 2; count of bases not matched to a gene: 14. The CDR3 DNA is TGCGCCAGCAGCCCCGTGGGGGGGAAGAGGGAAGCCTACGAGCAGTACTTC. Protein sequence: CASSPVGGKREAYEQYF.

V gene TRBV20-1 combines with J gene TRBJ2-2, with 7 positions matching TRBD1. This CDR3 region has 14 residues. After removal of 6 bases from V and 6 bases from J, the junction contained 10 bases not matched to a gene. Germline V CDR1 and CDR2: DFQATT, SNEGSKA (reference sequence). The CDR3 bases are TGCAGTGCCCTTAGACAGGGAGTCCCCGGGGAGCTGTTTTTT. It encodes CSALRQGVPGELFF.

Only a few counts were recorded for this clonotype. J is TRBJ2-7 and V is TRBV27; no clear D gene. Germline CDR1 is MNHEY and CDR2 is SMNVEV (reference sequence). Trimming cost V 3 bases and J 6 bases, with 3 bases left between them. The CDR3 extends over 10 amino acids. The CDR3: CASSFGEQYF. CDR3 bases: TGTGCCAGCAGTTTCGGCGAGCAGTACTTC.

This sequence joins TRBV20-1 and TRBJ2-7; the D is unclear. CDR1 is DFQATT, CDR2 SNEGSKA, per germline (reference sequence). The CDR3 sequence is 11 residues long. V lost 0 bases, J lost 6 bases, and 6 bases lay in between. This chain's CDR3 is CSAREGSEQYF. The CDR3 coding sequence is TGCAGTGCTAGAGAGGGGTCCGAGCAGTACTTC.

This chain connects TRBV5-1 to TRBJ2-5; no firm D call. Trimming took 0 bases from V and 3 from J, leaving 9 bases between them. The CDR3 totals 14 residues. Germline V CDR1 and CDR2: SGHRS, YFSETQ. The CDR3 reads CASSLGQLEETQYF. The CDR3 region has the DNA TGCGCCAGCAGCTTGGGCCAGCTAGAAGAGACCCAGTACTTC.

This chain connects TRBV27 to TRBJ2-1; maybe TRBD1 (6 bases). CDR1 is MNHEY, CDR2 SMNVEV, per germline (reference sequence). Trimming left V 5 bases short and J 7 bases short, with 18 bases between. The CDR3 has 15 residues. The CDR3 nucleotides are TGTGCCAGCAGTCCGACACACTACAGGGAAAATGAGCAGTTCTTC. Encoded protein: CASSPTHYRENEQFF.

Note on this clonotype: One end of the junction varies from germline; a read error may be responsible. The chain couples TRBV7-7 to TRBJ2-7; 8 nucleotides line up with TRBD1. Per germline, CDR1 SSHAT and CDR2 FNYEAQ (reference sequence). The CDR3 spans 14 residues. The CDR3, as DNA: TGTGCTAGCAGCTCCAGTGACAGGGGCGACGAGCAGTACTTC. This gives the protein CASSSSDRGDEQYF.

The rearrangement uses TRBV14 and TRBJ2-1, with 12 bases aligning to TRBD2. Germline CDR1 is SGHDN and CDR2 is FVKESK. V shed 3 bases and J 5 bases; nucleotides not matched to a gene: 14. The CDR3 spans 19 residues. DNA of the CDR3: TGTGCCAGCAGCCACCTAGCGGGGGGGTTGACCATAGCCCACAATGAGCAGTTCTTC. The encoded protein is CASSHLAGGLTIAHNEQFF. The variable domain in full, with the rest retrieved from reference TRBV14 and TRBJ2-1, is EAGVTQFPSHSVIEKGQTVTLRCDPISGHDNLYWYRRVMGKEIKFLLHFVKESKQDESGMPNNRFLAERTGGTYSTLKVQPAELEDSGVYFCASSHLAGGLTIAHNEQFFGPGTRLTVL.

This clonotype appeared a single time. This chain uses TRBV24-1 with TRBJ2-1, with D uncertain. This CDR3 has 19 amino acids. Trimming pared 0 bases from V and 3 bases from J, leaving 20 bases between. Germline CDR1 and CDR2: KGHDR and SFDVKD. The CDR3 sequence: CATSDLPVGLLADYNEQFF. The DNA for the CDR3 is TGTGCCACCAGTGATTTGCCTGTAGGCCTTCTTGCGGACTACAATGAGCAGTTCTTC.

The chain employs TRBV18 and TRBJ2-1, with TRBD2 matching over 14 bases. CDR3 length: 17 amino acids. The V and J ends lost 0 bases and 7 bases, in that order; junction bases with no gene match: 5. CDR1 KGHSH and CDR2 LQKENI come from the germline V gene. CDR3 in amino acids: CASSPPGLAGARNEQFF. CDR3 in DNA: TGTGCCAGCTCACCACCGGGACTAGCGGGAGCAAGGAATGAGCAGTTCTTC.

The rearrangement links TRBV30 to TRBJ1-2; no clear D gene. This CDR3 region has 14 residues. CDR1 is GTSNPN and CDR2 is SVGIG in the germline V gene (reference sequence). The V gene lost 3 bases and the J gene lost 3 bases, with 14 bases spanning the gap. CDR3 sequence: CAWRLADRDYGYTF. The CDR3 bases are TGTGCCTGGAGACTGGCCGACCGGGACTATGGCTACACCTTC.

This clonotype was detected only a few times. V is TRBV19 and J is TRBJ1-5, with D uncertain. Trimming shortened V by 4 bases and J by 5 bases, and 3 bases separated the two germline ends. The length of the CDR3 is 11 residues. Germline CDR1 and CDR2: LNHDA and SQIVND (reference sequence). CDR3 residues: CASSTDQPQHF. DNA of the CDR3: TGTGCCAGTAGTACTGATCAGCCCCAGCATTTT.

This CDR3 reads CASSQEGGNYGYTF. The CDR3 DNA sequence: TGTGCCAGCAGCCAAGAGGGAGGGAACTATGGCTACACCTTC. The chain joins TRBV3-1 to TRBJ1-2; no clear D. The CDR3 sequence is 14 residues long. Germline V lookup: CDR1 LGHDT, CDR2 YNNKEL (reference sequence). Trimming took 0 bases from V and 2 from J, leaving 7 bases between them.

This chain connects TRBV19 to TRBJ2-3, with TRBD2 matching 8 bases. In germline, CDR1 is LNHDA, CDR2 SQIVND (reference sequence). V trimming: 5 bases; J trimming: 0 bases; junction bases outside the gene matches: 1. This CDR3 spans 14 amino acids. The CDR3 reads CASSASGSTDTQYF. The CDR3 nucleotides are TGTGCCAGTAGTGCTAGCGGGAGCACAGATACGCAGTATTTT.

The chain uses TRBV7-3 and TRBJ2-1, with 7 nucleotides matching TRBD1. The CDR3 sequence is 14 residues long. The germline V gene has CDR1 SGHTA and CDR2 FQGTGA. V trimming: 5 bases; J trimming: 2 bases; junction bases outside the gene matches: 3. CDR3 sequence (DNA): TGTGCCAGCAGCCCGGGACAGCCCTACAATGAGCAGTTCTTC. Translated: CASSPGQPYNEQFF.

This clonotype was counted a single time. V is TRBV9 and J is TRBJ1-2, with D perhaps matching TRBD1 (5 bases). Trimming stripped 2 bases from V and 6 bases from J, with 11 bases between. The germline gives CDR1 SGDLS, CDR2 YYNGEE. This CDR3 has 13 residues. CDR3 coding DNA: TGTGCCAGCAGCGTTCAGGGTGCAAATGGCTACACCTTC. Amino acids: CASSVQGANGYTF.

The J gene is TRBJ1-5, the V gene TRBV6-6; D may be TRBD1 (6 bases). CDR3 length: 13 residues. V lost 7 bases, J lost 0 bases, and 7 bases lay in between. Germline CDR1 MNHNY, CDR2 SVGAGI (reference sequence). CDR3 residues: CASKGGSNQPQHF. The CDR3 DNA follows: TGTGCCAGCAAGGGGGGTAGCAATCAGCCCCAGCATTTT.